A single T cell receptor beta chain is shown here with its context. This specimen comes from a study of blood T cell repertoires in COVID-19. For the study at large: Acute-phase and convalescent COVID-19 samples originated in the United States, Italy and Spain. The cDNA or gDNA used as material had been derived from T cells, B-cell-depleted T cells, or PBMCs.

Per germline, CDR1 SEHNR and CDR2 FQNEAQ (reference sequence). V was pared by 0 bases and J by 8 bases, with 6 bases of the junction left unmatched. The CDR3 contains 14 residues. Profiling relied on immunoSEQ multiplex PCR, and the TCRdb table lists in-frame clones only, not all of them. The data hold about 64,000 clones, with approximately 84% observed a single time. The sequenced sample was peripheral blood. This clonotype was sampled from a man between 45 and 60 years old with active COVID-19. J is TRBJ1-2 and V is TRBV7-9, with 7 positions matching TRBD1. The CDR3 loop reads CASSLAGQQKGYTF. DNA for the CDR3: TGTGCCAGCAGCTTAGCGGGACAGCAGAAGGGCTACACCTTC. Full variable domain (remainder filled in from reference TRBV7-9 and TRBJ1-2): DTGVSQNPRHKITKRGQNVTFRCDPISEHNRLYWYRQTLGQGPEFLTYFQNEAQLEKSRLLSDRFSAERPKGSFSTLEIQRTEQGDSAMYLCASSLAGQQKGYTFGSGTRLTVV.